This T cell receptor (beta chain) was sequenced for a study of cytomegalovirus exposure and HLA in healthy donors. On the study more broadly: Previous work identified roughly 120 million unique TCR beta sequences from approximately 190 million T cells. The study, taken as a whole, reports: In a later analysis, TCR beta V- and J-gene trimming was associated with a missense DCLRE1C variant. Previously analyzed data showed that most TCR beta V segments were productive at a frequency of about 90% or about 30%. In vitro testing confirmed three CMV-associated chains as specific for CMV antigens.

On this clone: Its target is unknown.

Amplification used 60 Vbeta primers and 13 Jbeta primers. Libraries were prepared by immunoSEQ multiplex PCR; TCRdb keeps only in-frame clonotypes and omits some of them. In the table there are some 190,000 clones, less than 90% of which are singletons. Material: PBMCs. The clonotype comes from a girl aged 10 to 17 in good health and CMV-seropositive.

The CDR3 is CASSPGDSRDFYYNEQFF. The CDR3 DNA reads TGCGCCAGCAGCCCGGGGGACAGCCGGGACTTTTACTACAATGAGCAGTTCTTC. The chain is built from TRBV5-1 and TRBJ2-1; tentative D call: TRBD1 (7 bases). The ends were cut back, 4 bases at V and 3 bases at J, with 23 bases in the middle. The CDR3 consists of 18 residues. In germline, CDR1 is SGHRS, CDR2 YFSETQ.